The 16 T cell receptor beta chains below all came from one sample that was sequenced in a study of T cells in Graves' hyperthyroidism and ophthalmopathy. Amplification of TCR beta CDR3 regions used RNA as the template. Using the HTBI primer set, a first-round RT-PCR was run on the TCR CDR3. One entry per CDR3 protein results from TCRdb running MiXCR on the multiplex PCR reads. This sample has 150,000 to 200,000 distinct CDR3 sequences, with approximately 15% found just once. Sequencing was done on a sample of blood. All receptors derive from a woman between 45 and 60 years old with Graves' hyperthyroidism.

Comment on this clonotype: A read error may explain this, as a much larger clone is one base away. The chain has TRBV7-2 and TRBJ1-5, with 8 bases matching TRBD1. CDR3 size: 16 residues. Germline V lookup: CDR1 SGHTA, CDR2 FQGNSA. The CDR3 DNA is TGTGCCAGCAGGCCGACAGGGGATATTAGCAATCGGCCCCAGCATTTT. It encodes CASRPTGDISNRPQHF.

This clonotype appeared many times. This rearrangement joins TRBV11-2 to TRBJ2-3; D is uncertain. V lost 4 bases and J 2 bases, leaving 19 bases between the germline ends. CDR3 length: 17 amino acids. The germline gives CDR1 SGHAT, CDR2 FQNNGV. For the CDR3, the DNA is TGTGCCAGCAGCTCCAACTTTCTGGCGGATTCCACAGATACGCAGTATTTT. Translation: CASSSNFLADSTDTQYF.

This clonotype was counted ten times or more. The CDR3 region is CASSDPRTGQETQYF. As DNA, the CDR3 is TGTGCCAGCAGTGACCCCCGGACAGGGCAAGAGACCCAGTACTTC. This chain connects TRBV2 to TRBJ2-5, with 8 bases that match TRBD1. Losses at the gene ends were 3 bases for V and 2 bases for J; bases not matched to a gene: 5. CDR1 SNHLY and CDR2 FYNNEI come from the germline V gene. This CDR3 region has 15 residues.

This clonotype was counted many times. The gene calls are TRBV20-1 and TRBJ1-1; D gene uncertain. The V gene lost 3 bases and the J gene lost 1 base, with 3 bases spanning the gap. This CDR3 contains 11 residues. Germline V gene sequence: CDR1 DFQATT, CDR2 SNEGSKA (reference sequence). CDR3 bases: TGCAGTGCTAGGCAGAACACTGAAGCTTTCTTT. Translated, it gives CSARQNTEAFF.

This clonotype was counted once. The chain uses TRBV12-3 or TRBV12-4 and TRBJ1-1; the D is unclear. CDR3 size: 15 residues. V was shortened by 8 bases and J by 1 base, with 17 bases between the two germline ends. As DNA, the CDR3 is TGTGCCAGCTCTCCGGCGCGGGTCGGGAACACTGAAGCTTTCTTT. Translation gives CASSPARVGNTEAFF.

The rearrangement uses TRBV5-1 and TRBJ1-4, with D maybe TRBD1 (5 bases). V was trimmed by 0 bases and J by 10 bases, leaving 16 bases between them. CDR3 size: 15 residues. From germline, CDR1 is SGHRS and CDR2 YFSETQ. The CDR3 DNA is TGCGCCAGCAGCTTGGCCGGGCAGGGTGGAGGAAAACTGTTTTTT. Translated, it gives CASSLAGQGGGKLFF.

This clonotype appeared many times. The chain carries TRBV28 and TRBJ2-3; a possible D gene is TRBD2 (5 bases). The V end was cut by 7 bases, the J end by 2 bases, with 25 bases between. The germline V gene encodes CDR1 MDHEN and CDR2 SYDVKM. CDR3 length: 18 amino acids. This CDR3 reads CASTSVVRERDLTDTQYF. CDR3 bases: TGTGCCAGCACCTCGGTGGTCCGGGAAAGAGACCTCACAGATACGCAGTATTTT.

This clonotype was seen a handful of times. The chain couples TRBV4-1 to TRBJ2-5, with 7 bases aligning to TRBD1. Germline CDR1 is MGHRA and CDR2 is YSYEKL. This CDR3 is built from 15 residues. V trimming: 4 bases; J trimming: 5 bases; junction bases outside the gene matches: 10. The CDR3 reads CASSRGTANRETQYF. CDR3 coding DNA: TGCGCCAGCAGCCGGGGGACAGCAAACCGGGAGACCCAGTACTTC.

This clonotype was seen ten or more times. The chain joins TRBV29-1 to TRBJ1-1, with D tentatively TRBD1 (5 bases). The length of the CDR3 is 11 residues. The germline CDR1 and CDR2 sequences are SQVTM and ANQGSEA. V lost 7 bases, J lost 0 bases, and 6 bases lay in between. The CDR3 sequence: CSGRVNTEAFF. Here the CDR3 DNA reads TGCAGCGGCAGGGTGAACACTGAAGCTTTCTTT.

Many counts were recorded for this clonotype. The rearrangement links TRBV20-1 to TRBJ1-6; D not certain. The CDR3 totals 12 residues. Deletions cut 3 bases from V and 10 bases from J, with 10 bases between. The germline V gene has CDR1 DFQATT and CDR2 SNEGSKA (reference sequence). CDR3 DNA: TGCAGTGCTAGTAGAGAGGGATCACCCCTCCACTTT. Its protein product is CSASREGSPLHF.

This clonotype was seen a single time. This may stem from a read error, because a much larger clone lies one nucleotide away. J is TRBJ2-1 and V is TRBV18; 12 bases line up with TRBD2. Looked up from germline, CDR1 is KGHSH and CDR2 is LQKENI. This CDR3 is 15 amino acids long. This CDR3 is CASSPGTSGHNGQFF. The CDR3 nucleotides are TGTGCCAGCTCACCGGGGACTAGCGGGCACAATGGGCAGTTCTTC.

This clonotype appeared many times. The chain uses TRBV7-9 and TRBJ2-7; TRBD1 agrees at 8 bases. The CDR3 is made up of 15 amino acids. The J segment lost 3 bases and the V segment lost 5 bases, leaving 9 bases of the junction unmatched. The germline V gene has CDR1 SEHNR and CDR2 FQNEAQ (reference sequence). CDR3 nucleotide sequence: TGTGCCAGCAGCGGGCACCTGACAGGGGACTACGAGCAGTACTTC. This gives the protein CASSGHLTGDYEQYF.

This chain joins TRBV5-1 and TRBJ2-5; 10 bases map to TRBD2. This CDR3 has 14 residues. The germline V gene encodes CDR1 SGHRS and CDR2 YFSETQ. V lost 1 base to trimming and J lost 5 bases; unmatched junction nucleotides: 2. In nucleotides, the CDR3 is TGCGCCAGCAGCTTGAGCGGGAGGGCCGAGACCCAGTACTTC. Its protein is CASSLSGRAETQYF.

This clonotype has a count of ten or more. The J gene is TRBJ2-7, the V gene TRBV3-1; perhaps TRBD1 as D (6 bases). Trimming shortened V by 3 bases and J by 0 bases, and 18 bases separated the two germline ends. The CDR3 spans 17 residues. CDR1 LGHDT and CDR2 YNNKEL come from the germline V gene (reference sequence). CDR3 protein: CASSQAARGPLSYEQYF. The CDR3 DNA reads as TGTGCCAGCAGCCAGGCCGCCAGGGGCCCTCTCTCCTACGAGCAGTACTTC.

The table lists this clonotype with many counts. The rearrangement joins TRBV9 to TRBJ1-5; no reliable D call. The CDR3 totals 14 residues. Germline values: CDR1 SGDLS, CDR2 YYNGEE. Trimming removed 3 bases from V and 1 base from J, with 8 bases in between. CDR3 nucleotide sequence: TGTGCCAGCAGCGGGGCGGGAAGCAATCAGCCCCAGCATTTT. It yields the protein CASSGAGSNQPQHF.

In regard to this clonotype: The conserved final phenylalanine or tryptophan is absent from the CDR3, which likely points to a read error. The DNA is left out, because the CDR3 cannot be placed on it with certainty; the CDR3 is given as TCRdb lists it. The gene calls are TRBV6-1 and TRBJ1-1. Germline CDR1 reads MNHNS; CDR2 reads SASEGT. Ends included, the CDR3 has 14 residues. The CDR3: CASSDWSMNTEASP.